Listed here are 3 T cell receptor beta chains from one sample, sequenced in a study. TCRdb processed the RT-PCR reads anew with MiXCR; each CDR3 protein has one entry. The table records fewer than 800,000 distinct CDR3 sequences, 13% to 15% of them present only once. Sample: memory CD4+ T cells from blood. These receptors were taken from a female donor in good health, serving as a healthy control.

This clonotype was counted between two and nine times. The V call is TRBV7-8, the J call TRBJ2-3; a weak D match, TRBD1 (6 bases). CDR1 is SGHVS and CDR2 is FQNEAQ in the germline V gene. The CDR3 totals 14 residues. V lost 5 bases and J lost 3, with 12 bases in between. CDR3 protein: CASSRRGPTDTQYF. The CDR3 DNA reads as TGTGCCAGCAGCCGCAGGGGACCGACAGATACGCAGTATTTT. Full variable domain (remainder filled in from reference TRBV7-8 and TRBJ2-3): GAGVSQSPRYKVAKRGQDVALRCDPISGHVSLFWYQQALGQGPEFLTYFQNEAQLDKSGLPSDRFFAERPEGSVSTLKIQRTQQEDSAVYLCASSRRGPTDTQYFGPGTRLTVL.

This clonotype came up a few times. The J gene is TRBJ2-5, the V gene TRBV5-1; D gene ambiguous. V was cut by 0 bases and J by 5 bases, with 8 bases left in between. The V gene's germline CDR1 is SGHRS and CDR2 YFSETQ. The CDR3 has 13 amino acids. CDR3 in DNA: TGCGCCAGCAGCTTGGCTGTAACGGAGACCCAGTACTTC. It encodes CASSLAVTETQYF.

This CDR3 reads CASSQDPGVLGEQFF. Here the CDR3 DNA reads TGCGCCAGCAGCCAAGATCCTGGGGTTCTTGGGGAGCAGTTCTTC. The chain combines TRBV4-3 with TRBJ2-1; D remains unclear. V was cut by 0 bases and J by 10 bases, with 16 bases left in between. Germline CDR1 reads LGHNA; CDR2 reads YSLEER. This CDR3 is built from 15 residues.